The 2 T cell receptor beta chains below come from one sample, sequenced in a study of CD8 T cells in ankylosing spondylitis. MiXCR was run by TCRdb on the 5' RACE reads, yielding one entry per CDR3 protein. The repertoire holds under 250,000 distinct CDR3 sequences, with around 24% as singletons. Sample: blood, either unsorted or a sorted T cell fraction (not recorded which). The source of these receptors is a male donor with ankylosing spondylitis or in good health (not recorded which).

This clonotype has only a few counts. CDR3 amino acids: CSARDPRGSYNEQFF. DNA for the CDR3: TGCAGTGCTAGAGATCCCAGGGGTTCCTACAATGAGCAGTTCTTC. V gene TRBV20-1 combines with J gene TRBJ2-1; TRBD1 might be the D (6 bases). V dropped 0 bases and J dropped 1 base, with 10 bases sitting between them. This CDR3 is 15 amino acids long. From germline, CDR1 is DFQATT and CDR2 SNEGSKA (reference sequence).

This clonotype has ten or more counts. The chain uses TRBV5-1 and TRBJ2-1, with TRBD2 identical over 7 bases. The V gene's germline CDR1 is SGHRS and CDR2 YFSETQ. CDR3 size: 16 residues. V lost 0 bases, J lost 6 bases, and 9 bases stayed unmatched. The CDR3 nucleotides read TGCGCCAGCAGCTTGGTGGCCGGGGAGGGAGGCAATGAGCAGTTCTTC. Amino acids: CASSLVAGEGGNEQFF.